These 10 T cell receptor beta chains originate from one sample sequenced in a study of CXCR3-negative and CXCR3-positive naive CD8 T cells. TRB cDNA libraries were made by UMI-labeled 5' RACE. No DNA is given; TCRdb re-called the 5' RACE reads and lists each CDR3 protein once. In all, the sample yields around 140,000 distinct CDR3 sequences. The source material was naive CXCR3- CD8+ T cells from blood. Described subset: CD45RO-CCR7+CD27+CD95- naive CD8+ T cells lacking CXCR3 (TNR3-). These receptors all come from a human donor in good health. Some clones in this sample may be carry-over from other donors' samples.

The genes are TRBV7-6 and TRBJ2-7; no DNA is available, so the TRBD1 call from TCRdb remains unchecked. CDR1 SGHVS and CDR2 FNYEAQ come from the germline V gene. This CDR3 region has 16 residues. The CDR3 loop is CASSRGQGINPYEQYF. Combining the CDR3 with reference TRBV7-6 and TRBJ2-7 gives the whole variable domain GAGVSQSPRYKVTKRGQDVALRCDPISGHVSLYWYRQALGQGPEFLTYFNYEAQQDKSGLPNDRFSAERPEGSISTLTIQRTEQRDSAMYRCASSRGQGINPYEQYFGPGTRLTVT.

The CDR3 region is CASSLSTAAPGAQHF. The V gene is TRBV27, the J gene TRBJ1-5. The CDR3 runs 15 residues. In germline, CDR1 is MNHEY, CDR2 SMNVEV (reference sequence).

This chain links TRBV4-2 with TRBJ2-3. The CDR3 is made up of 17 amino acids. Germline V gene data show CDR1 as LGHNA and CDR2 as YNFKEQ. The CDR3: CASSHDPGLADTDTQYF.

This chain links TRBV20-1 with TRBJ1-1; the D call of TRBD1 rests on TCRdb alone, since no DNA is present to check it. Germline CDR1 and CDR2: DFQATT and SNEGSKA (reference sequence). CDR3 size: 14 residues. The CDR3 sequence is CSAREAGTDTEAFF.

The chain joins TRBV7-9 to TRBJ2-1; lacking DNA, the TRBD2 call made by TCRdb goes unchecked. In germline, CDR1 is SEHNR, CDR2 FQNEAQ (reference sequence). CDR3 length: 15 residues. Here the CDR3 reads CASSLGLAEDNEQFF.

The chain is built from TRBV12-3 or TRBV12-4 and TRBJ2-1. This CDR3 has 12 amino acids. The CDR3 loop is CASTLPWNEQFF.

The V and J genes are TRBV14 and TRBJ1-1. The germline V gene has CDR1 SGHDN and CDR2 FVKESK. There are 14 residues in the CDR3. CDR3 protein: CASSRRQTNTEAFF.

V and J are TRBV4-2 and TRBJ2-5; TCRdb proposes TRBD2, but this gene call is untestable without DNA. CDR1 and CDR2 from the germline V gene are LGHNA and YNFKEQ. The length of the CDR3 is 18 residues. CDR3 protein: CASSHLTSGGAHQETQYF.

V and J are TRBV4-3 and TRBJ1-1; the TRBD1 assignment by TCRdb is unverifiable without DNA. The CDR3 consists of 14 residues. Germline values: CDR1 LGHNA, CDR2 YSLEER. The CDR3 protein is CASSPWAGTTEAFF.

The CDR3 region is CASSITRATEAFF. The chain employs TRBV19 and TRBJ1-1; TCRdb names TRBD1, which stays unverified in the absence of DNA. The CDR3 extends over 13 amino acids. The germline CDR1 and CDR2 sequences are LNHDA and SQIVND (reference sequence).